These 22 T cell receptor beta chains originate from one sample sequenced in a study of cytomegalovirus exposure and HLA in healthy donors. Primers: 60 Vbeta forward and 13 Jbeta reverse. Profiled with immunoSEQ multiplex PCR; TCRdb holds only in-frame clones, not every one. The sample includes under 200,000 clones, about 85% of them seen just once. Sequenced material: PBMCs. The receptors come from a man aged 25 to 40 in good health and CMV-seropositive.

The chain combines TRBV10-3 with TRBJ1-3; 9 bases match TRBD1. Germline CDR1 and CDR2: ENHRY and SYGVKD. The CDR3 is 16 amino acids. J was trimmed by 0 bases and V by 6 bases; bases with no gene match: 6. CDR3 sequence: CAIRDPGQGSGNTIYF. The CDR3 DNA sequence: TGTGCCATCAGGGATCCGGGACAGGGCTCTGGAAACACCATATATTTT.

As DNA, the CDR3 is TGTGCCAGTAGAGGACAGGGGCGGGGTAATTATGGCTACACCTTC. It encodes CASRGQGRGNYGYTF. The chain links TRBV19 to TRBJ1-2, with TRBD1 matching 9 bases. The CDR3 loop spans 15 amino acids. Germline-derived CDR1 and CDR2 are LNHDA and SQIVND (reference sequence). J lost 5 bases, V lost 6 bases, and 10 bases had no gene match.

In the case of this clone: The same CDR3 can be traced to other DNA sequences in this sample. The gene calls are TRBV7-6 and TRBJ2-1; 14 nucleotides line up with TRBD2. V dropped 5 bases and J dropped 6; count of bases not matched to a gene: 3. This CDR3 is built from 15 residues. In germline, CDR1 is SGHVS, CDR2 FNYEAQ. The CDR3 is CASSLGLAGGNEQFF. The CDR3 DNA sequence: TGTGCCAGCAGCCTTGGACTAGCGGGAGGCAATGAGCAGTTCTTC.

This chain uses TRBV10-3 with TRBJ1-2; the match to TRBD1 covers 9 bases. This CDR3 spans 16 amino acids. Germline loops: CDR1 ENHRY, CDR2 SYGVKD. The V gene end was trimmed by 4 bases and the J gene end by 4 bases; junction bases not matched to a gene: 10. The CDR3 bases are TGTGCCATCAGTGGTGGAGGACAGGGGAAGGTCTATGGCTACACCTTC. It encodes CAISGGGQGKVYGYTF.

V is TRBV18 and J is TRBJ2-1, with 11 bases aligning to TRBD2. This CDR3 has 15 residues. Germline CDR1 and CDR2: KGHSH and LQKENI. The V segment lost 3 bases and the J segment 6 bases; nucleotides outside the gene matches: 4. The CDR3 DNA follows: TGTGCCAGCTCACCCTTTAGCGGGAGGGTCAATGAGCAGTTCTTC. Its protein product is CASSPFSGRVNEQFF. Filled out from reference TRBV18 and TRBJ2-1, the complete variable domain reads NAGVMQNPRHLVRRRGQEARLRCSPMKGHSHVYWYRQLPEEGLKFMVYLQKENIIDESGMPKERFSAEFPKEGPSILRIQQVVRGDSAAYFCASSPFSGRVNEQFFGPGTRLTVL.

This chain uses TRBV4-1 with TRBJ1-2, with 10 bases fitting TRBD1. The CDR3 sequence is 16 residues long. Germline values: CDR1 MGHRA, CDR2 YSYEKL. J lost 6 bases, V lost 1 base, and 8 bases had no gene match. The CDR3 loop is CASSQGPLTGGDGYTF. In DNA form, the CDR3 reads TGCGCCAGCAGCCAAGGACCGTTGACAGGGGGCGATGGCTACACCTTC.

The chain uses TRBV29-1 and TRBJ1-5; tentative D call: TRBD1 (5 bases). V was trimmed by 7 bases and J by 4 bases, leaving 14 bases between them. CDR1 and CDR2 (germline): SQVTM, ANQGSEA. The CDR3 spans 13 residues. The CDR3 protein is CSAQGGGNQPQHF. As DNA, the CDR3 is TGCAGCGCCCAAGGTGGGGGGAATCAGCCCCAGCATTTT. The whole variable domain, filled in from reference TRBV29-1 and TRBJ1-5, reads SAVISQKPSRDICQRGTSLTIQCQVDSQVTMMFWYRQQPGQSLTLIATANQGSEATYESGFVIDKFPISRPNLTFSTLTVSNMSPEDSSIYLCSAQGGGNQPQHFGDGTRLSIL.

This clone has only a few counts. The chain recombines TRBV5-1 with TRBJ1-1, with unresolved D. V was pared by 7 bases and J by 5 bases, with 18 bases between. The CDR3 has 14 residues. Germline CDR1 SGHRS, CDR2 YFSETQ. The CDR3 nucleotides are TGCGCCAGCCACCCTCGGGGTGGGAGTACTGAAGCTTTCTTT. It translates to CASHPRGGSTEAFF.

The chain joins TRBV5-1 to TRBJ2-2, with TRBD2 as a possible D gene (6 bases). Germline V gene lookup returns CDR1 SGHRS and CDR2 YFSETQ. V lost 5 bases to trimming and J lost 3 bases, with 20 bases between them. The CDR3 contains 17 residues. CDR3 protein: CASRRGGRALDTGELFF. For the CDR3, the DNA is TGCGCCAGCAGAAGAGGAGGGAGAGCTCTGGACACCGGGGAGCTGTTTTTT.

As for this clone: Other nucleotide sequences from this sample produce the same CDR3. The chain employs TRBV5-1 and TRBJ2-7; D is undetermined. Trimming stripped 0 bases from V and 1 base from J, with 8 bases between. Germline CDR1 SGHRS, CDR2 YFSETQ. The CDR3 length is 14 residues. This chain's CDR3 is CASSLVVGSYEQYF. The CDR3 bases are TGCGCCAGCAGCTTGGTAGTCGGTTCCTACGAGCAGTACTTC.

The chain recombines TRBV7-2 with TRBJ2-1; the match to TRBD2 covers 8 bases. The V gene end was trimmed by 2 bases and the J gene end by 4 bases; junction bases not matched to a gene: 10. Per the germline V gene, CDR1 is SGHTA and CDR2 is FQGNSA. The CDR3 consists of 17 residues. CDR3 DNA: TGTGCCAGCAGCTTAATAGGGACTAGTCTTTTTTACAATGAGCAGTTCTTC. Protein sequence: CASSLIGTSLFYNEQFF. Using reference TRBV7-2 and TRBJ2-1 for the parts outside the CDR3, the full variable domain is GAGVSQSPSNKVTEKGKDVELRCDPISGHTALYWYRQSLGQGLEFLIYFQGNSAPDKSGLPSDRFSAERTGGSVSTLTIQRTQQEDSAVYLCASSLIGTSLFYNEQFFGPGTRLTVL.

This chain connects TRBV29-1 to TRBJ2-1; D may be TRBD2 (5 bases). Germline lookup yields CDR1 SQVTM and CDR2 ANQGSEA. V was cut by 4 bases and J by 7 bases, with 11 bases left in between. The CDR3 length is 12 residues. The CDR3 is CSVGTFRNEQFF. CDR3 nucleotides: TGCAGCGTTGGGACTTTTCGGAATGAGCAGTTCTTC.

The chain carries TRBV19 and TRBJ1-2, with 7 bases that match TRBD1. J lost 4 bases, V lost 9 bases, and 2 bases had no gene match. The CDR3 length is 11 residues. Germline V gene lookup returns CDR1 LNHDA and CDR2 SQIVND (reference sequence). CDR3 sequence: CASRGAYGYTF. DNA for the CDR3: TGTGCCAGCAGGGGGGCCTATGGCTACACCTTC. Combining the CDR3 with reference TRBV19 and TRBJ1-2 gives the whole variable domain DGGITQSPKYLFRKEGQNVTLSCEQNLNHDAMYWYRQDPGQGLRLIYYSQIVNDFQKGDIAEGYSVSREKKESFPLTVTSAQKNPTAFYLCASRGAYGYTFGSGTRLTVV.

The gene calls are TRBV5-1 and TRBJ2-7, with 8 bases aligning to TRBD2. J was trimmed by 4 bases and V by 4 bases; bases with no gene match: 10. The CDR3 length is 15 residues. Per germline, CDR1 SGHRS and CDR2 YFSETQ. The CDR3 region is CASSRDGTSSYEQYF. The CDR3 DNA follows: TGCGCCAGCAGCCGGGACGGGACTAGTAGTTACGAGCAGTACTTC. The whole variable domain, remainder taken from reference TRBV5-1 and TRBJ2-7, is KAGVTQTPRYLIKTRGQQVTLSCSPISGHRSVSWYQQTPGQGLQFLFEYFSETQRNKGNFPGRFSGRQFSNSRSEMNVSTLELGDSALYLCASSRDGTSSYEQYFGPGTRLTVT.

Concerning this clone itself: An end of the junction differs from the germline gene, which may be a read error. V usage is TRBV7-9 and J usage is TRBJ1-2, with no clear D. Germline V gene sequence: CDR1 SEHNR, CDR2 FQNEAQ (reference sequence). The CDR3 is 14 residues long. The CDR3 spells CSSSFSEGFHGYTF. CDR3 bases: TGTTCCAGCAGCTTCTCAGAGGGTTTTCATGGCTACACCTTC.

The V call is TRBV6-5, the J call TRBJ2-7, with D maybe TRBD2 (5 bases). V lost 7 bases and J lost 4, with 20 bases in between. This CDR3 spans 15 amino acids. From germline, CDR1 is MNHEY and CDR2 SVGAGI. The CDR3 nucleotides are TGTGCCAGCACTTTGGAATACTCCTGGACTTACGAGCAGTACGTC. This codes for CASTLEYSWTYEQYV.

In DNA, the CDR3 is TGTGCCAGCAGCCAGCCGACAGGGTCTGGTGAGCAGTTCTTC. Translating it yields CASSQPTGSGEQFF. The genes are TRBV5-4 and TRBJ2-1; 7 bases match TRBD1. The CDR3 is 14 residues long. Trimming removed 4 bases from V and 9 bases from J; junction bases left unmatched: 10. Germline V gives CDR1 SGHNT, CDR2 YYREEE (reference sequence).

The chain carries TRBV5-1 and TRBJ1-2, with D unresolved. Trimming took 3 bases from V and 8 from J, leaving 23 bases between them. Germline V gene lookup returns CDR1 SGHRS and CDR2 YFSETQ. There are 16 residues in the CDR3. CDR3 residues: CASSSPREGKVSGYTF. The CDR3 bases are TGCGCCAGCAGCTCCCCCCGGGAAGGCAAGGTGAGCGGCTACACCTTC.

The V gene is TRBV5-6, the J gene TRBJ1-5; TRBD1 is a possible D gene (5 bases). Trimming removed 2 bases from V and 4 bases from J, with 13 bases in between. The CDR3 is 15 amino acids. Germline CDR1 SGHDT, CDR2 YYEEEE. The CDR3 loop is CASSLSGVWNQPQHF. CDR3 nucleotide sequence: TGTGCCAGCAGCTTATCGGGGGTCTGGAATCAGCCCCAGCATTTT.

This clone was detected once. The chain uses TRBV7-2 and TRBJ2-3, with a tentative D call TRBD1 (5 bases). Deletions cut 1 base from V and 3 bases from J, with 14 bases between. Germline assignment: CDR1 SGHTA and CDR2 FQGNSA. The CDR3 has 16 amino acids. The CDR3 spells CASSLGSGAGTDTQYF. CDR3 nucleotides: TGTGCCAGCAGCTTAGGTTCTGGGGCAGGGACAGATACGCAGTATTTT. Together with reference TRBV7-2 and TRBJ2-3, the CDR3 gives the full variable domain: GAGVSQSPSNKVTEKGKDVELRCDPISGHTALYWYRQSLGQGLEFLIYFQGNSAPDKSGLPSDRFSAERTGGSVSTLTIQRTQQEDSAVYLCASSLGSGAGTDTQYFGPGTRLTVL.

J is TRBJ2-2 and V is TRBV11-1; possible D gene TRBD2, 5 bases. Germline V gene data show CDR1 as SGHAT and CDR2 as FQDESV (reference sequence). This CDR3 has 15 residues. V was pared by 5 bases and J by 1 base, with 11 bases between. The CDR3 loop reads CASSRRGWNTGELFF. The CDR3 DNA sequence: TGTGCCAGCAGCCGTAGAGGGTGGAACACCGGGGAGCTGTTTTTT.

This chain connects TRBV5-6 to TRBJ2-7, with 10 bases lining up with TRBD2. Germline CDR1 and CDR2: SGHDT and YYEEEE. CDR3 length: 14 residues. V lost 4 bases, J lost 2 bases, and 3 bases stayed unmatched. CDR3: CASSAGTSAYEQYV. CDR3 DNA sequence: TGTGCCAGCAGCGCCGGGACTAGCGCCTACGAGCAGTACGTC.